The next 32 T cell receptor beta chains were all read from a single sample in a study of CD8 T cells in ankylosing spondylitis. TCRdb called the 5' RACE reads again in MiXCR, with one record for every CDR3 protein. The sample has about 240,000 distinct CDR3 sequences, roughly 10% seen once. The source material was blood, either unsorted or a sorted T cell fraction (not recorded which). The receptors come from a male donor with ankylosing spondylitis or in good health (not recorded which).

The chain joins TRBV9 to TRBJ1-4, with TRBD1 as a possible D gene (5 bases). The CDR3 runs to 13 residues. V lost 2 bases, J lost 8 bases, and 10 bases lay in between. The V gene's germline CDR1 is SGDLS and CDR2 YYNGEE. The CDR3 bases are TGTGCCAGCAGCGTTGGTGGGGGAGAAAAACTGTTTTTT. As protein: CASSVGGGEKLFF.

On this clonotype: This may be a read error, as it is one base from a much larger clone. The CDR3 region is CASSLLGRQETQYF. CDR3 DNA: TGTGCCAGCAGCTTACTGGGAAGACAAGAGACCCAGTACTTC. The genes are TRBV7-2 and TRBJ2-5; D is uncertain. Germline values: CDR1 SGHTA, CDR2 FQGNSA. V gave up 2 bases and J gave up 2 bases, with 9 bases separating them. The CDR3 totals 14 residues.

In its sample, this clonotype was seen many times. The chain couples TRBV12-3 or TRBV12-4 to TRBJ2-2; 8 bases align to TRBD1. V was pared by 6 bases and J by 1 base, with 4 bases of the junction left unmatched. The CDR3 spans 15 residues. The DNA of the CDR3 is TGTGCCAGCAGGACCGGGACAGGGAACACCGGGGAGCTGTTTTTT. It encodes CASRTGTGNTGELFF.

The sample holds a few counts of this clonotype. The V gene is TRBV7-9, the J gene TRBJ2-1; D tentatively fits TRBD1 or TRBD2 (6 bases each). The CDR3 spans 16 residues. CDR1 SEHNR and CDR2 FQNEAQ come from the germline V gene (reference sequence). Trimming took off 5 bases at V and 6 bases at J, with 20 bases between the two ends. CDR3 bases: TGTGCCAGCAGCCAAGAGCGGTGGGGGGCAAGCAATGAGCAGTTCTTC. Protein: CASSQERWGASNEQFF. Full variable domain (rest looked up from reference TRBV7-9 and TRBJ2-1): DTGVSQNPRHKITKRGQNVTFRCDPISEHNRLYWYRQTLGQGPEFLTYFQNEAQLEKSRLLSDRFSAERPKGSFSTLEIQRTEQGDSAMYLCASSQERWGASNEQFFGPGTRLTVL.

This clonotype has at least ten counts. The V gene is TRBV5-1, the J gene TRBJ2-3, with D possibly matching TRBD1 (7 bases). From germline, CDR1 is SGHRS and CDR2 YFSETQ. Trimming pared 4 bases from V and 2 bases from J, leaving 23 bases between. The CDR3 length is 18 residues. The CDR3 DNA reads TGCGCCAGCAGCCCTGGGAGGTCAGGGGGATCCTTCACAGATACGCAGTATTTT. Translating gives CASSPGRSGGSFTDTQYF. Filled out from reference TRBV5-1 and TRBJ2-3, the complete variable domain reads KAGVTQTPRYLIKTRGQQVTLSCSPISGHRSVSWYQQTPGQGLQFLFEYFSETQRNKGNFPGRFSGRQFSNSRSEMNVSTLELGDSALYLCASSPGRSGGSFTDTQYFGPGTRLTVL.

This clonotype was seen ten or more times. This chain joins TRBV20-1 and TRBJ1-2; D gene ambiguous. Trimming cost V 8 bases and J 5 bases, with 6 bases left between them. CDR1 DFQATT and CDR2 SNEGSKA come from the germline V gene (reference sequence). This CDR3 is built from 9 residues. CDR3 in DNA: TGCAGTCCCCAATATGGCTACACCTTC. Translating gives CSPQYGYTF.

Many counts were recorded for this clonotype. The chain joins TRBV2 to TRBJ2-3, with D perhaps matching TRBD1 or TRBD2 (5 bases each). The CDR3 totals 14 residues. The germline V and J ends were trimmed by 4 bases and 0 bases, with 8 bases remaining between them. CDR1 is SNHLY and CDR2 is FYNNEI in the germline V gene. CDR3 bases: TGTGCCAGCAGTGGAGGGGATAGCACAGATACGCAGTATTTT. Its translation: CASSGGDSTDTQYF.

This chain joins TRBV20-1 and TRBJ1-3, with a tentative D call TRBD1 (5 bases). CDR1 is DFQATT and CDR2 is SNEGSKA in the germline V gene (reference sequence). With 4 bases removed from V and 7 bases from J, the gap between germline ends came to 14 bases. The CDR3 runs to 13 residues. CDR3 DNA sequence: TGCAGTGCTAAGTATGGGGCCAGGAACACCATATATTTT. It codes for CSAKYGARNTIYF.

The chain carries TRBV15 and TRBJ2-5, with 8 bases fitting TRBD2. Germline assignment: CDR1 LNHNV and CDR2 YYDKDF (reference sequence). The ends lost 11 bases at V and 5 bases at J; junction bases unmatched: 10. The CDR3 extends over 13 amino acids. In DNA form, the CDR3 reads TGTGCCGCCGCGGGGGGCCCGGGGGAGACCCAGTACTTC. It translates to CAAAGGPGETQYF.

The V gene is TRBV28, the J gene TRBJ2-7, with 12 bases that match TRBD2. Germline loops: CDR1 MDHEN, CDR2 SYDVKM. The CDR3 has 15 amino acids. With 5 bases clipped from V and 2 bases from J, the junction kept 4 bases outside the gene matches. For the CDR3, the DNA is TGTGCCAGCAGTCAGCTAGCGGGAGGGACCTACGAGCAGTACTTC. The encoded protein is CASSQLAGGTYEQYF. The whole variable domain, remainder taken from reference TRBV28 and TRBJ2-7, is DVKVTQSSRYLVKRTGEKVFLECVQDMDHENMFWYRQDPGLGLRLIYFSYDVKMKEKGDIPEGYSVSREKKERFSLILESASTNQTSMYLCASSQLAGGTYEQYFGPGTRLTVT.

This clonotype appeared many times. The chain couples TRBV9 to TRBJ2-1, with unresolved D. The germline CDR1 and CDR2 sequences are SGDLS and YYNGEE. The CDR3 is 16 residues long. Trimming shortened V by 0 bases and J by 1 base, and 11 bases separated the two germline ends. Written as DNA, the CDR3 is TGTGCCAGCAGCGTAGGGCTGGACCCTTCCTACAATGAGCAGTTCTTC. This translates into CASSVGLDPSYNEQFF.

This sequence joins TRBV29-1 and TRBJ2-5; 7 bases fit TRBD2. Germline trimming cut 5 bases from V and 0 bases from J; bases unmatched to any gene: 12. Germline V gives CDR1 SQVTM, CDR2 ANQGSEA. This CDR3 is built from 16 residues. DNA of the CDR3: TGCAGCGTTTTCCCCCCGGCGGGGGATAACCAAGAGACCCAGTACTTC. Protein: CSVFPPAGDNQETQYF.

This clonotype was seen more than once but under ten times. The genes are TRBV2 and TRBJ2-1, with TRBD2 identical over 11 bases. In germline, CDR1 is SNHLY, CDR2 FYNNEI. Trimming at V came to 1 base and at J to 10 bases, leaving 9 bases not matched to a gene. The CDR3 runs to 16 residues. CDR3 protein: CASSEVGLAVTAEQFF. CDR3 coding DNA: TGTGCCAGCAGTGAAGTGGGACTAGCGGTGACCGCCGAGCAGTTCTTC.

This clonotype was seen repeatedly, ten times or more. The CDR3 loop is CSARDQAVTDTQYF. The CDR3 DNA reads as TGCAGTGCTAGAGATCAGGCAGTTACAGATACGCAGTATTTT. This chain links TRBV20-1 with TRBJ2-3; no definite D call. The germline V and J ends were trimmed by 0 bases and 3 bases, with 10 bases remaining between them. CDR3 size: 14 residues. The germline gives CDR1 DFQATT, CDR2 SNEGSKA (reference sequence).

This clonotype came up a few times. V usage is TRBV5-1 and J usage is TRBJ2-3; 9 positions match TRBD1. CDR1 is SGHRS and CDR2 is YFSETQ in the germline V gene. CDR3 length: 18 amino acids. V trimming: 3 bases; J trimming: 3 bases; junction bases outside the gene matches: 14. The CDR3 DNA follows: TGCGCCAGCAGCTCTACGATTCCGGGACAGGGCTTTACAGATACGCAGTATTTT. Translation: CASSSTIPGQGFTDTQYF.

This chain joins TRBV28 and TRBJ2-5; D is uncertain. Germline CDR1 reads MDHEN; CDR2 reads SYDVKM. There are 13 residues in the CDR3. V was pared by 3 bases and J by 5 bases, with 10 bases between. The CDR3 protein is CASSFLGTETQYF. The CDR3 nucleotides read TGTGCCAGCAGTTTCTTGGGAACCGAGACCCAGTACTTC.

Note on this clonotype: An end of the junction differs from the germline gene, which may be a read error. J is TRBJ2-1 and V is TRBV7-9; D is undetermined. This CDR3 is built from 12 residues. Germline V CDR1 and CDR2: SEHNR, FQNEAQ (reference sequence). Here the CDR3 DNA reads TGTGCCAGCAGCTTCTCGACCGGACCAGGAATCTTC. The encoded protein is CASSFSTGPGIF.

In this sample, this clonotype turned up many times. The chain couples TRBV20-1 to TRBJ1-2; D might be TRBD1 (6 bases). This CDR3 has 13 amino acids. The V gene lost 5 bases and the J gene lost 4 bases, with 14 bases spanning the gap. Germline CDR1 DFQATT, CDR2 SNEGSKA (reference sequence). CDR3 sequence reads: CSAPRTVSYGYTF. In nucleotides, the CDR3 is TGCAGTGCTCCGCGGACAGTTTCCTATGGCTACACCTTC.

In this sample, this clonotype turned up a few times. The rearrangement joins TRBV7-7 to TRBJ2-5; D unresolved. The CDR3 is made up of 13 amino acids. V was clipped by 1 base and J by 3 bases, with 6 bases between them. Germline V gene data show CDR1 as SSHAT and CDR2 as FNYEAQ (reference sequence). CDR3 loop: CASSLGSKETQYF. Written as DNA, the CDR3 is TGTGCCAGCAGCTTAGGCAGCAAAGAGACCCAGTACTTC.

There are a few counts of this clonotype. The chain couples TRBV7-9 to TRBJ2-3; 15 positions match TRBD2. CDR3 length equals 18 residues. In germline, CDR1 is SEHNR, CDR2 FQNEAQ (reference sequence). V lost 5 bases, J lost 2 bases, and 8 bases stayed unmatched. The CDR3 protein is CASSPGLAGGPYTDTQYF. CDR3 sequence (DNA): TGTGCCAGCAGCCCCGGACTAGCGGGAGGGCCTTACACAGATACGCAGTATTTT.

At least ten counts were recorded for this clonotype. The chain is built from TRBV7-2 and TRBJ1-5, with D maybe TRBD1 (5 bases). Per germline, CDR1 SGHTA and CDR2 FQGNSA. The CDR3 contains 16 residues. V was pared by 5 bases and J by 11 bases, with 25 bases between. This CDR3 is CASSPTLGAVGLAQHF. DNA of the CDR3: TGTGCCAGCAGCCCCACTCTAGGGGCTGTCGGTTTGGCCCAGCATTTT.

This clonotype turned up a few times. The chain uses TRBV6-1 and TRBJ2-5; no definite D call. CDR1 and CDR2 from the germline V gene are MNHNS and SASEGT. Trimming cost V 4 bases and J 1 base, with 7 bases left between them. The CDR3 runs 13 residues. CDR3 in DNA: TGTGCCAGCAGTGCCCGGTTCCAAGAGACCCAGTACTTC. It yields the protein CASSARFQETQYF.

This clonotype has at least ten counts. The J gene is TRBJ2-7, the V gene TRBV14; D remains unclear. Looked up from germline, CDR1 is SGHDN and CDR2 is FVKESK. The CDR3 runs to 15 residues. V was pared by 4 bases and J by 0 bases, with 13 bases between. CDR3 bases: TGTGCCAGCAGCCTCTCGGTGGGCCTCTCCTACGAGCAGTACTTC. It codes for CASSLSVGLSYEQYF.

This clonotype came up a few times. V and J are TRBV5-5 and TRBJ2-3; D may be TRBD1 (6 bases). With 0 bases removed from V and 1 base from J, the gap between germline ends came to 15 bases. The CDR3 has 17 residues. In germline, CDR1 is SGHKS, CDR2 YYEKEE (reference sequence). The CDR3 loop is CASSLGGRGSGTDTQYF. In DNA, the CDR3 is TGTGCCAGCAGCTTGGGGGGTAGGGGGTCAGGCACAGATACGCAGTATTTT.

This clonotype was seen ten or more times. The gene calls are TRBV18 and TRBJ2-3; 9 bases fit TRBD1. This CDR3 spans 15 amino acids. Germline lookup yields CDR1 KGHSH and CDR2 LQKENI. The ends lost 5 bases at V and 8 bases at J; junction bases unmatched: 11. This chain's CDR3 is CASSSPGQGSGTQYF. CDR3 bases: TGTGCCAGCTCATCGCCGGGACAGGGATCGGGTACGCAGTATTTT.

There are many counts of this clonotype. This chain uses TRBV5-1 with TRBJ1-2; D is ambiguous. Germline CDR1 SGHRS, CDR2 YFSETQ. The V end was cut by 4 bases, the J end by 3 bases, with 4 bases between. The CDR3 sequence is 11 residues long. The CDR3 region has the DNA TGCGCCAGCAGCGGAGACTATGGCTACACCTTC. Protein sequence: CASSGDYGYTF.

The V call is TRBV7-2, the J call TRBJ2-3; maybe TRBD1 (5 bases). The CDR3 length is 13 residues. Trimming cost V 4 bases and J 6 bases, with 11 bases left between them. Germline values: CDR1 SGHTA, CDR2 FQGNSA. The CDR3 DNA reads TGTGCCAGCAGCTATATGGGGCCTGATACGCAGTATTTT. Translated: CASSYMGPDTQYF. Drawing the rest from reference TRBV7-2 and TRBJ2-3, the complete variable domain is GAGVSQSPSNKVTEKGKDVELRCDPISGHTALYWYRQSLGQGLEFLIYFQGNSAPDKSGLPSDRFSAERTGGSVSTLTIQRTQQEDSAVYLCASSYMGPDTQYFGPGTRLTVL.

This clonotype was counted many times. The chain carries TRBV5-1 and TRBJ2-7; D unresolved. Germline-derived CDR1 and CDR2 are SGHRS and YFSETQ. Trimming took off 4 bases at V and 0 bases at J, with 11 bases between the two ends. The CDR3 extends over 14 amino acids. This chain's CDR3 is CASSPPASSYEQYF. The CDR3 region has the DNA TGCGCCAGCAGCCCCCCCGCGAGCTCCTACGAGCAGTACTTC.

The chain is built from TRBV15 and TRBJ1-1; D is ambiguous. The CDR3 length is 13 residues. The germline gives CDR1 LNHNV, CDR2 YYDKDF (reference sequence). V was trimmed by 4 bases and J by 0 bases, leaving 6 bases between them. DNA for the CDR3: TGTGCCACCAGCAAGGGATTGAACACTGAAGCTTTCTTT. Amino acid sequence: CATSKGLNTEAFF.

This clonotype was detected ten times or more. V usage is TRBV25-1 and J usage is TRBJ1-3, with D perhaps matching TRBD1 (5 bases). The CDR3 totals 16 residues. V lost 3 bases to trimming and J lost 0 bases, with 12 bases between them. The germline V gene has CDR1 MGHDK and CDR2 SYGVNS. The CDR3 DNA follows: TGTGCCAGCAGTGACCCCGGAGGGGACTCTGGAAACACCATATATTTT. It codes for CASSDPGGDSGNTIYF. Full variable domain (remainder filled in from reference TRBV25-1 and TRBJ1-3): EADIYQTPRYLVIGTGKKITLECSQTMGHDKMYWYQQDPGMELHLIHYSYGVNSTEKGDLSSESTVSRIRTEHFPLTLESARPSHTSQYLCASSDPGGDSGNTIYFGEGSWLTVV.

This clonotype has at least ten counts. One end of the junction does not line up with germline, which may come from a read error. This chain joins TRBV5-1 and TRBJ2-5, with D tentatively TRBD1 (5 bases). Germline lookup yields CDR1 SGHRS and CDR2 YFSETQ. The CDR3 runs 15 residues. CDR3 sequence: CVSSLDMDPQETQYF. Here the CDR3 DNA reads TGCGTCAGCAGCTTGGACATGGACCCCCAAGAGACCCAGTACTTC.

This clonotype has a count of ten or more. The DNA of the CDR3 is TGTGCCAGCAGTGGGGGACAGGGTTTCGGGGAGCTGTTTTTT. Translation gives CASSGGQGFGELFF. The rearrangement uses TRBV12-3 or TRBV12-4 and TRBJ2-2; 9 bases fit TRBD1. The junction had 5 bases not matched to a gene; V was cut back by 5 bases and J by 7 bases. This CDR3 is built from 14 residues.